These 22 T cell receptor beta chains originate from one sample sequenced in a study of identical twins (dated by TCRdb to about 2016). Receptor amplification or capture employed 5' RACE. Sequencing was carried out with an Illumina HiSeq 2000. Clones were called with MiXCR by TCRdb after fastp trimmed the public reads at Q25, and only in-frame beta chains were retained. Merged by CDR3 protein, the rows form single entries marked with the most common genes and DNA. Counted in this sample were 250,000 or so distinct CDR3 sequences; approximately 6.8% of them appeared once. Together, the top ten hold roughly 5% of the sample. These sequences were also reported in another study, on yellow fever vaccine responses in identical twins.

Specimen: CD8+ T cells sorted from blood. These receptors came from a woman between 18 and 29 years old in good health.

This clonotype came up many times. The CDR3 nucleotides are TGTGCCAGCAGCCAAGGGCAGCCTGCCTCCGAAAAACTGTTTTTT. It specifies CASSQGQPASEKLFF. The chain recombines TRBV4-2 with TRBJ1-4; the D is unclear. V was trimmed by 1 base and J by 8 bases, leaving 14 bases between them. The CDR3 is 15 residues long. The germline CDR1 and CDR2 sequences are LGHNA and YNFKEQ.

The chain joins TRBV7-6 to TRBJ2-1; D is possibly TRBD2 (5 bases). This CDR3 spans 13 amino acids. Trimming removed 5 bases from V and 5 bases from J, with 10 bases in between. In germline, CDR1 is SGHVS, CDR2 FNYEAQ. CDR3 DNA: TGTGCCAGCAGCCCCCGGGAAAACAATGAGCAGTTCTTC. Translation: CASSPRENNEQFF.

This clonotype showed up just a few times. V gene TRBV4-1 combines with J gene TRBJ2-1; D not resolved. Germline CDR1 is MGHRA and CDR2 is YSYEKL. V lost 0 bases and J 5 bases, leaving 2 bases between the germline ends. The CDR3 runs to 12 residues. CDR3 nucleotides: TGCGCCAGCAGCCAAGAGAACAATGAGCAGTTCTTC. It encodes CASSQENNEQFF.

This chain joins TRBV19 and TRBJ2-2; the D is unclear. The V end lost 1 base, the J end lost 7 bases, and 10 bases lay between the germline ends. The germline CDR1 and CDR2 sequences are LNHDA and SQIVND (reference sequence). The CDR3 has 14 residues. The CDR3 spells CASSIGVADGELFF. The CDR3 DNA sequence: TGTGCCAGTAGTATAGGAGTAGCCGACGGGGAGCTGTTTTTT.

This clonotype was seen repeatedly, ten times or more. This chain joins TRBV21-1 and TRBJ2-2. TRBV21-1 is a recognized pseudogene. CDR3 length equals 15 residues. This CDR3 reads CASSKGSFVTGELFF. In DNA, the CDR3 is TGTGCCAGCAGCAAAGGAAGTTTCGTTACCGGGGAGCTGTTTTTT.

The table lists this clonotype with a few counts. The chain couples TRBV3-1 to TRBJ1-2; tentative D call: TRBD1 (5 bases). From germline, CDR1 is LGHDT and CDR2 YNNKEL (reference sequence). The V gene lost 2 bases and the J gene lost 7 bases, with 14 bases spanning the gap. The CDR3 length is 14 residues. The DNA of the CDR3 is TGTGCCAGCAGCCAAAGTGGGGGGAGATTTGGCTACACCTTC. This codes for CASSQSGGRFGYTF.

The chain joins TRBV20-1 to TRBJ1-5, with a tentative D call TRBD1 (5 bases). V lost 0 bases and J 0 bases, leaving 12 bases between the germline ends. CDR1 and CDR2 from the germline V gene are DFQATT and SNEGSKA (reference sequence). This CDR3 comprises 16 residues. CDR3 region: CSAREEVGDSNQPQHF. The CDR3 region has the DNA TGCAGTGCTAGAGAGGAGGTAGGGGATAGCAATCAGCCCCAGCATTTT.

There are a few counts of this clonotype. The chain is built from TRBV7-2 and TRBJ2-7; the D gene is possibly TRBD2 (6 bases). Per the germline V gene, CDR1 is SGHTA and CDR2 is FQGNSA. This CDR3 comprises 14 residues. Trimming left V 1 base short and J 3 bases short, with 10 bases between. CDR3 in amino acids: CASSLGLVVYEQYF. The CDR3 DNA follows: TGTGCCAGCAGCTTAGGACTAGTTGTCTACGAGCAGTACTTC. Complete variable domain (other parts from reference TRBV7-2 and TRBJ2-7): GAGVSQSPSNKVTEKGKDVELRCDPISGHTALYWYRQSLGQGLEFLIYFQGNSAPDKSGLPSDRFSAERTGGSVSTLTIQRTQQEDSAVYLCASSLGLVVYEQYFGPGTRLTVT.

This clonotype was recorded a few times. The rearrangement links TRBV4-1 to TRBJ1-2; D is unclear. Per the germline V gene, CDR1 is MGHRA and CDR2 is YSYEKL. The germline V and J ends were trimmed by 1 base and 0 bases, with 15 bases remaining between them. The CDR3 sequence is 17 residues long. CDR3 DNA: TGCGCCAGCAGCCAAGGTCAACAGATCGGGCCTAACTATGGCTACACCTTC. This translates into CASSQGQQIGPNYGYTF.

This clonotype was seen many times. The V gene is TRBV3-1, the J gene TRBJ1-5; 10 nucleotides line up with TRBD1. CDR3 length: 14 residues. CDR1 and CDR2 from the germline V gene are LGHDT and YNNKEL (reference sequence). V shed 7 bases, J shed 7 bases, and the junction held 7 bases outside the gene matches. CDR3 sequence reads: CASNSGTGDQPQHF. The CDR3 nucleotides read TGTGCCAGCAACTCCGGGACAGGGGACCAGCCCCAGCATTTT. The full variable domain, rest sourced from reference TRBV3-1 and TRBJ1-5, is DTAVSQTPKYLVTQMGNDKSIKCEQNLGHDTMYWYKQDSKKFLKIMFSYNNKELIINETVPNRFSPKSPDKAHLNLHINSLELGDSAVYFCASNSGTGDQPQHFGDGTRLSIL.

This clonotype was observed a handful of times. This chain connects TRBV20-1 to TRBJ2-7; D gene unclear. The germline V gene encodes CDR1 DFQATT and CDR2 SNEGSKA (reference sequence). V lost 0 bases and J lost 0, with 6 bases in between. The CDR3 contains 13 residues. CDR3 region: CSARDQVSYEQYV. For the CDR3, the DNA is TGCAGTGCTAGAGATCAGGTCTCCTACGAGCAGTACGTC.

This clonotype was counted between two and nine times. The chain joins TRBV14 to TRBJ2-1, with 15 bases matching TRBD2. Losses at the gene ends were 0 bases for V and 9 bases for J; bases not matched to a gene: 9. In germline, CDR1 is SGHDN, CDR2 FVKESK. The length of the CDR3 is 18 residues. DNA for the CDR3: TGTGCCAGCAGCCAAGATCCGGGACTAGCGGGAGGAAAGGGTGAGCAGTTCTTC. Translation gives CASSQDPGLAGGKGEQFF.

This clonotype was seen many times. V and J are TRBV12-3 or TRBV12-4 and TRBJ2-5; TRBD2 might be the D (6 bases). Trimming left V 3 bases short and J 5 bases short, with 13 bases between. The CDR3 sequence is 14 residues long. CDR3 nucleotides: TGTGCCAGCAGTTTGGGGACTGCCGTTGAGACCCAGTACTTC. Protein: CASSLGTAVETQYF.

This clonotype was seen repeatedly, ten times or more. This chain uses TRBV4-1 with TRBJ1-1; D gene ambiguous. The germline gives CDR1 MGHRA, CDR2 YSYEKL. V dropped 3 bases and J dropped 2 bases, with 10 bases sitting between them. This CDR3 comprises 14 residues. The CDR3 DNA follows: TGCGCCAGCAGCCACCTCAGAGGAAACACTGAAGCTTTCTTT. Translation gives CASSHLRGNTEAFF.

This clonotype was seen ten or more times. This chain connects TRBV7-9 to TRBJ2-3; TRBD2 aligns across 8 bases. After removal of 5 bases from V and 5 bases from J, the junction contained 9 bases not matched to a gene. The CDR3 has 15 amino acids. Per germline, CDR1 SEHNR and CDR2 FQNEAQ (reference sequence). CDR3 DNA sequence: TGTGCCAGCAGCGGGGGGCAGGGACTAGAAGATACGCAGTATTTT. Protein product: CASSGGQGLEDTQYF.

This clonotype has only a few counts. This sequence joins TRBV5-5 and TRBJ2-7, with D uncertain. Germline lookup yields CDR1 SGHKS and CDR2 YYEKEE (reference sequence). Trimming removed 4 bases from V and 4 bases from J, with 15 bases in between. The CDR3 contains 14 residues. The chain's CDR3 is CASSVFWEGYEQYV. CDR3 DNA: TGTGCCAGCAGCGTATTCTGGGAAGGTTACGAGCAGTACGTC.

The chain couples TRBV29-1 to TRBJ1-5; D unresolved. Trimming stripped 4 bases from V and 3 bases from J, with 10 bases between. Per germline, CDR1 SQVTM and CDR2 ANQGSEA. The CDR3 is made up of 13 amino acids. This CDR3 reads CSVGGDNNQPQHF. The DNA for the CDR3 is TGCAGCGTTGGGGGAGACAACAATCAGCCCCAGCATTTT.

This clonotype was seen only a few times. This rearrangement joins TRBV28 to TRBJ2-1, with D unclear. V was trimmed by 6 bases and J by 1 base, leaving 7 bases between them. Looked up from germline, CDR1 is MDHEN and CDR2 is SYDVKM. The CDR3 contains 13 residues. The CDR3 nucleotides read TGTGCCAGCAGAAGGCAGTCCTACAATGAGCAGTTCTTC. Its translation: CASRRQSYNEQFF.

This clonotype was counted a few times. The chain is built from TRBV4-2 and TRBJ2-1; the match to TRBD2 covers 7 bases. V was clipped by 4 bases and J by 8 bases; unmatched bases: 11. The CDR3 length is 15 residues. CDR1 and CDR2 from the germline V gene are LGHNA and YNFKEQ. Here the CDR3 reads CASSRERGTAHEQFF. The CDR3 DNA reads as TGTGCCAGCAGCCGAGAGCGGGGTACCGCCCATGAGCAGTTCTTC.

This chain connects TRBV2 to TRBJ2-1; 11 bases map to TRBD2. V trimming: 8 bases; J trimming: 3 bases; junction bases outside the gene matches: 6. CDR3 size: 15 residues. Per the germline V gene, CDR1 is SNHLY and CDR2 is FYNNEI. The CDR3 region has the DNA TGTGCCAGCGAAGGACTAGCGGGTCTCTACAATGAGCAGTTCTTC. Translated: CASEGLAGLYNEQFF.

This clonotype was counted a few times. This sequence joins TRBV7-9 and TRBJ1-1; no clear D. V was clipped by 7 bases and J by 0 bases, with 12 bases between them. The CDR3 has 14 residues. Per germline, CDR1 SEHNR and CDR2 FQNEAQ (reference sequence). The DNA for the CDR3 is TGTGCCAGCACCGGCTGGAACATGAACACTGAAGCTTTCTTT. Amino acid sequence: CASTGWNMNTEAFF.

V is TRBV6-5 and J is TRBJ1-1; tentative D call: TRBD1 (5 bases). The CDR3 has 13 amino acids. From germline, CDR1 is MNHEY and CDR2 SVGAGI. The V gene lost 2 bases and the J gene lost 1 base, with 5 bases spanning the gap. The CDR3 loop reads CASSYGTNTEAFF. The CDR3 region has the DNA TGTGCCAGCAGTTACGGGACGAACACTGAAGCTTTCTTT.